This T cell receptor beta chain was obtained from a study of shared clonotypes between healthy human individuals. With 5 bases clipped from V and 7 bases from J, the junction kept 18 bases outside the gene matches. This CDR3 comprises 19 residues. The germline gives CDR1 SEHNR, CDR2 FQNEAQ (reference sequence). Whole-study results and caveats: When naive CD4 clonotypes were compared across four donors, about 4.8% were shared. Among donors, sharing of clonotypes was expected to be affected by sequencing depth. The low donor count limited represented genetic and exposure-history diversity.

Method: immunoSEQ multiplex PCR; TCRdb's copy keeps in-frame clones and lacks some. Here the sample spans around 1.9 million clones, just under 95% being singletons. A word on this clone: What it recognizes is unknown.

Terminally differentiated effector memory CD45RA+ cells were excluded from the naive CD8 cells, which were CD45RO-negative and positively selected for CCR7. The study drew all its donors from Caucasian adults living in Nashville, Tennessee. The genes are TRBV7-9 and TRBJ2-1, with TRBD2 matching 12 bases. This TCR came from a man aged 18 to 29 in good health. Some clones in this sample may be carry-over from other donors' samples. Sequenced sample: naive CD8+ T cells from PBMCs. This chain's CDR3 is CASSPYPGLAGGSRNEQFF. The DNA of the CDR3 is TGTGCCAGCAGCCCCTACCCAGGGCTAGCGGGGGGGTCACGGAATGAGCAGTTCTTC.